This TCR beta chain comes out of a study of blood T cell repertoires in COVID-19. For the study at large: The study drew acute and convalescent COVID-19 samples from the United States, Italy and Spain. In each case, the material was cDNA or gDNA derived from T cells, B-cell-depleted T cells, or PBMCs.

Followed over time, Seattle patients had been enrolled while infection was active. Germline CDR1 and CDR2: SGHTA and FQGNSA. The CDR3 contains 14 residues. Between the trimmed V and J ends, which lost 1 base and 5 bases, there was a span of 9 bases. Original data processing: Estimates of nucleated cell counts were drawn from the amplification of reference gene primers. Assay: immunoSEQ multiplex PCR; the TCRdb copy retains only in-frame clones and omits some. The V and J calls and clone size are taken from that table; D and trimming were inferred from the DNA. Here the sample spans 40,000 to 45,000 clones, approximately 92% being singletons.

Sequenced sample: peripheral blood. The chain links TRBV7-2 to TRBJ2-1; a possible D gene is TRBD2 (5 bases). This receptor was taken from a man between 50 and 59 years old with COVID-19, enrolled during active disease. In nucleotides, the CDR3 is TGTGCCAGCAGCTTAGTTGGGCGGGACAATGAGCAGTTCTTC. Protein sequence: CASSLVGRDNEQFF.